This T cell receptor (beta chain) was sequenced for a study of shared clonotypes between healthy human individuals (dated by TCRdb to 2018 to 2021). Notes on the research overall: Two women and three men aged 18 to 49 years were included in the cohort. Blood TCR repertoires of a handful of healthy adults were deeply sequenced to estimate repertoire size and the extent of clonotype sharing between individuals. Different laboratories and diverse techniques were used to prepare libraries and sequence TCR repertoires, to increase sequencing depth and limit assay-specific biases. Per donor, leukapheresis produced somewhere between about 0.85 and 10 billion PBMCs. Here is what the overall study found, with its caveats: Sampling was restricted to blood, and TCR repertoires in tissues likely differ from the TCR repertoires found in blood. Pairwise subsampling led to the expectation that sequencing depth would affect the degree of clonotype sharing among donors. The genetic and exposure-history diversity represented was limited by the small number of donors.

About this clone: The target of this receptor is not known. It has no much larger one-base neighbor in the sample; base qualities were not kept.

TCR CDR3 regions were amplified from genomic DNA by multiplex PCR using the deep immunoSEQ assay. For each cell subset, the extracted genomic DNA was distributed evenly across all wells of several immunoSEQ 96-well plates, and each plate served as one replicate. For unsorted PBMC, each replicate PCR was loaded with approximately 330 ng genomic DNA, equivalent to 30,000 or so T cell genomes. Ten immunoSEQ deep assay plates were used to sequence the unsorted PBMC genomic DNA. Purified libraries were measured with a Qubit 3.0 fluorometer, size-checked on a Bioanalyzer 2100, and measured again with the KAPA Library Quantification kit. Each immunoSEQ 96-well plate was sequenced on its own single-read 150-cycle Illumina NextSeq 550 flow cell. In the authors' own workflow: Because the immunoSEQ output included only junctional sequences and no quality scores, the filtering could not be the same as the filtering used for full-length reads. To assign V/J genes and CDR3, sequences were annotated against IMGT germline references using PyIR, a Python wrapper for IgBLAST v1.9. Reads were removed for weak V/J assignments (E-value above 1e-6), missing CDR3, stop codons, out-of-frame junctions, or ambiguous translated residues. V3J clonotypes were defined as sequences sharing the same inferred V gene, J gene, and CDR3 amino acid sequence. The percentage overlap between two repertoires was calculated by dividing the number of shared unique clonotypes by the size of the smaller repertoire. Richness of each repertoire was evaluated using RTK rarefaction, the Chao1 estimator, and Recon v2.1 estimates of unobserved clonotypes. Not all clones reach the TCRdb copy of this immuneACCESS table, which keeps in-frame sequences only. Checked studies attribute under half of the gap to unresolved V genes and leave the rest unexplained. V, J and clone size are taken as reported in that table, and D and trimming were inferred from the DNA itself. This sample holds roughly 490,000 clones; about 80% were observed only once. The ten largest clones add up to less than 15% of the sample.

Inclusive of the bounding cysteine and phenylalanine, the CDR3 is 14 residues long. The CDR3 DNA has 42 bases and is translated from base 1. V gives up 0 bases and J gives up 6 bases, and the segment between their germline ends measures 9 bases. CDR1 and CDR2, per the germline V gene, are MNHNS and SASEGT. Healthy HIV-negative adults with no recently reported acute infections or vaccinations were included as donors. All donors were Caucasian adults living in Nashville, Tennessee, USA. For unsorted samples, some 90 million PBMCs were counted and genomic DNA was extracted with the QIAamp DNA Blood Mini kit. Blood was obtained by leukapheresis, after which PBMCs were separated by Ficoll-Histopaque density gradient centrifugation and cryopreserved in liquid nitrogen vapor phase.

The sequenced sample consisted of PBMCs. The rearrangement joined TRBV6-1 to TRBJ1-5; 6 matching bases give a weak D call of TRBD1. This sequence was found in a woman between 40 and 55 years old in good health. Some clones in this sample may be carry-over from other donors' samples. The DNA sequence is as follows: TGTGCCAGCAGTGAAGCGTCAGGGGTTCAGCCCCAGCATTTT. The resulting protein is CASSEASGVQPQHF.